This record covers a single T cell receptor (beta chain). Its specificity is not known. The data originate from a study of Ad26.COV2.S vaccination and SARS-CoV-2 variants. The CDR3 spans 14 residues. From germline, CDR1 is MNHNS and CDR2 SASEGT. With V trimmed by 6 bases and J by 4 bases, 5 bases remained unmatched. Overall study findings and caveats: Spike-specific responses of CD8+ and CD4+ T cells were reported to display substantial breadth after vaccination.

Generated by immunoSEQ multiplex PCR, the TCRdb table keeps only in-frame clones and is missing some. The sample lists about 87,000 clones; roughly 84% were seen once. Sequencing used peripheral blood, obtained after recovery from COVID-19. The chain recombines TRBV6-1 with TRBJ2-3, with TRBD1 matching over 9 bases. This sequence was found in a human donor who had recovered from COVID-19. CDR3 loop: CASRGTGSADTQYF. DNA for the CDR3: TGTGCCAGCAGAGGGACAGGGTCTGCAGATACGCAGTATTTT.